The TCR beta chain described here comes from a study of T cells in Graves' hyperthyroidism and ophthalmopathy. Exclusions: uncontrolled infection, other autoimmune disease, pregnancy, lactation. The CDR3 has 14 amino acids. Germline CDR1 and CDR2: DFQATT and SNEGSKA (reference sequence). The V and J ends lost 3 bases and 7 bases respectively, with 16 bases between them. Amplified TCR beta CDR3 regions came from RNA transcripts. During a first-round RT-PCR of the TCR CDR3, the HTBI primer set was used. One entry per CDR3 protein results from TCRdb running MiXCR on the multiplex PCR reads. The sample carries fewer than 650,000 distinct CDR3 sequences, about 15% recorded once.

The chain combines TRBV20-1 with TRBJ2-1, with unresolved D. The TCR sequence derives from a woman between 40 and 55 years old with Graves' hyperthyroidism. The sample comprised blood. CDR3 loop: CSARGPRKTNEQFF. CDR3 bases: TGCAGTGCTAGGGGCCCACGAAAGACTAATGAGCAGTTCTTC.